The source of this TCR beta chain is a study of OX40 agonist ivuxolimab in advanced cancers. Study-wide background: Partial responses were achieved by three patients, of whom one had hepatocellular carcinoma and two had cutaneous melanoma.

The germline V gene encodes CDR1 SQVTM and CDR2 ANQGSEA. The length of the CDR3 is 13 residues. Produced via immunoSEQ multiplex PCR; TCRdb's table is partial and in-frame only. This sample carries 73,000 or so clones, 65% to 90% of them seen once, and the ten largest clones take about 0.6%. Sample: CD4+ or CD8+ T cells sorted from blood, taken in a trial of the OX40 agonist ivuxolimab. The chain employs TRBV29-1 and TRBJ1-1, with D possibly TRBD1 on 6 matching bases. The sequence was obtained from an adult with an advanced solid tumor such as melanoma, head and neck, liver or kidney cancer. For the CDR3, the DNA is TGCAAAGGACAGCAACGGTTGAACACTGAAGCTTTCTTT. This codes for CKGQQRLNTEAFF.